These 5 T cell receptor beta chains came from one sample sequenced in a study of shared clonotypes between healthy human individuals. Method: immunoSEQ multiplex PCR; TCRdb's copy keeps in-frame clones and lacks some. The sample carries over 400,000 clones, roughly 80% recorded once. What was sequenced was PBMCs. Receptors originate from a middle-aged woman in good health. Some clones in this sample may be carry-over from other donors' samples.

This clone was seen just once. The chain uses TRBV4-2 and TRBJ2-5; unclear D gene. Germline loops: CDR1 LGHNA, CDR2 YNFKEQ. V was trimmed by 0 bases and J by 1 base, leaving 9 bases between them. The CDR3 totals 15 residues. The CDR3 bases are TGTGCCAGCAGCCAAGATTTGGCAGCCCAAGAGACCCAGTACTTC. This translates into CASSQDLAAQETQYF.

Regarding this clone: The sample contains more than one DNA sequence encoding this CDR3. The chain employs TRBV7-2 and TRBJ1-5; unclear D gene. V was pared by 0 bases and J by 0 bases, with 3 bases between. This CDR3 contains 14 residues. Germline V lookup: CDR1 SGHTA, CDR2 FQGNSA. In nucleotides, the CDR3 is TGTGCCAGCAGCTTAGCAGGTAGCAATCAGCCCCAGCATTTT. Its protein is CASSLAGSNQPQHF.

There are many counts of this clone. Other DNA variants within this sample encode the same CDR3. This chain joins TRBV28 and TRBJ1-1; TRBD1 aligns across 10 bases. V gave up 7 bases and J gave up 3 bases; unmatched junction bases: 5. The CDR3 spans 14 residues. Germline V gene sequence: CDR1 MDHEN, CDR2 SYDVKM. The CDR3 nucleotides read TGTGCCAGCATCAGACAGGGGGCGGACACTGAAGCTTTCTTT. This encodes CASIRQGADTEAFF.

This clone was found a few times. The CDR3 DNA reads as TGTGCCAGTTTAGACTTGACGGGAGTTAACACTGAAGCTTTCTTT. The encoded protein is CASLDLTGVNTEAFF. The chain employs TRBV27 and TRBJ1-1; no reliable D call. V was cut by 9 bases and J by 2 bases, with 19 bases left in between. The CDR3 is 15 residues long. CDR1 is MNHEY and CDR2 is SMNVEV in the germline V gene (reference sequence).

The V gene is TRBV30, the J gene TRBJ2-3, with D possibly TRBD2 on 7 matching bases. The CDR3 has 14 amino acids. The V end lost 5 bases, the J end lost 0 bases, and 12 bases lay between the germline ends. Germline loops: CDR1 GTSNPN, CDR2 SVGIG (reference sequence). CDR3 nucleotide sequence: TGTGCCTGGTTGCGGGGGCCTAGCACAGATACGCAGTATTTT. Translating it yields CAWLRGPSTDTQYF.